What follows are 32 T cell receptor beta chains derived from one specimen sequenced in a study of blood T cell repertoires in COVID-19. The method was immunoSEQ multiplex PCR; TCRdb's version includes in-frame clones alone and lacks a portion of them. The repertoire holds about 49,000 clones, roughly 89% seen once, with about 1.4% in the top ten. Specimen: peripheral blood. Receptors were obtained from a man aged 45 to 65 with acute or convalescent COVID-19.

The CDR3 region has the DNA TGTGCCAGCAGCTTTTGGCTAGCGGGAGGTGAGTTCGAGCAGTACTTC. Its translation: CASSFWLAGGEFEQYF. The chain couples TRBV5-6 to TRBJ2-7, with TRBD2 identical over 11 bases. The length of the CDR3 is 16 residues. V gave up 2 bases and J gave up 6 bases; unmatched junction bases: 10. Germline loops: CDR1 SGHDT, CDR2 YYEEEE.

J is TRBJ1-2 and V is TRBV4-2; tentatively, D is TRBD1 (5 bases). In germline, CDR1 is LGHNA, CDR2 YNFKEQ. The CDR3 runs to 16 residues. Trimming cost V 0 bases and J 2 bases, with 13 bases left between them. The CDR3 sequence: CASSQEAGQGNYGYTF. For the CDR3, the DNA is TGTGCCAGCAGCCAAGAGGCGGGGCAGGGAAACTATGGCTACACCTTC.

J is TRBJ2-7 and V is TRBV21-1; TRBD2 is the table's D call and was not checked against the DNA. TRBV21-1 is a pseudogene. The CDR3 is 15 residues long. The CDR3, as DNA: TGTGCCAGCAGCAAAGCCGGGACTCCCCCAATGGAGCAGTACTTC. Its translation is CASSKAGTPPMEQYF.

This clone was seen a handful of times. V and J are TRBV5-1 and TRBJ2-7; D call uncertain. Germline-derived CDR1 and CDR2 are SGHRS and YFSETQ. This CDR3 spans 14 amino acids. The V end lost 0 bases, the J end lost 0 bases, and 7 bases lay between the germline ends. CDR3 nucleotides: TGCGCCAGCAGCTTGGTTTGGAGCTCCTACGAGCAGTACTTC. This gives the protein CASSLVWSSYEQYF.

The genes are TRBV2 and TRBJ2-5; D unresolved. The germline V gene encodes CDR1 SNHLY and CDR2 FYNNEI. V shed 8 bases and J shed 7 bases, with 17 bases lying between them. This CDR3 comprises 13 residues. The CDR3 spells CASGLGPTGTQYF. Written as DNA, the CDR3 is TGTGCCAGCGGGCTGGGCCCTACCGGGACCCAGTACTTC.

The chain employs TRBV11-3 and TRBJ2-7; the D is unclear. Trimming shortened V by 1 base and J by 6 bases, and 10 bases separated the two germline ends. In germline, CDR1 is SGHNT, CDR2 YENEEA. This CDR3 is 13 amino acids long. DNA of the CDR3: TGTGCCAGCAGCTTAGCAGGATTCGGCGAGCAGTACTTC. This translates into CASSLAGFGEQYF.

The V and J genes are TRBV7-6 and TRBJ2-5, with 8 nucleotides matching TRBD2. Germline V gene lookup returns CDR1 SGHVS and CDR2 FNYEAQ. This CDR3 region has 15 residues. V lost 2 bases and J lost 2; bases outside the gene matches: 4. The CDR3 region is CASSLSGGTQETQYF. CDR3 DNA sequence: TGTGCCAGCAGCTTATCGGGGGGGACACAAGAGACCCAGTACTTC.

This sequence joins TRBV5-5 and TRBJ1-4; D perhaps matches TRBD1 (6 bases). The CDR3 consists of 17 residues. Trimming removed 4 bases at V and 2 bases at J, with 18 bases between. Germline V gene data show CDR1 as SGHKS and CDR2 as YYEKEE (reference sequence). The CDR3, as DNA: TGTGCCAGCAGCATCGGACAGCTCTTCGTCACTAATGAAAAACTGTTTTTT. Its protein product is CASSIGQLFVTNEKLFF.

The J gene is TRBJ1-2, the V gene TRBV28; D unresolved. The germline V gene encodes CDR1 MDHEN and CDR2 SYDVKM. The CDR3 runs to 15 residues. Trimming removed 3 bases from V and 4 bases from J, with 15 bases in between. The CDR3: CASSFSQAEVYGYTF. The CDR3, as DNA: TGTGCCAGCAGTTTCTCCCAGGCGGAGGTCTATGGCTACACCTTC.

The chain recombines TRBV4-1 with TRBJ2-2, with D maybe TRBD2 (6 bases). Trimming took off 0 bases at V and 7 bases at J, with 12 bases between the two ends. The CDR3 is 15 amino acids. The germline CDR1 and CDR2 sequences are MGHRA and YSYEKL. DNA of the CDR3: TGCGCCAGCAGCCAAGATCACGGAGGGAGCGGGGAGCTGTTTTTT. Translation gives CASSQDHGGSGELFF.

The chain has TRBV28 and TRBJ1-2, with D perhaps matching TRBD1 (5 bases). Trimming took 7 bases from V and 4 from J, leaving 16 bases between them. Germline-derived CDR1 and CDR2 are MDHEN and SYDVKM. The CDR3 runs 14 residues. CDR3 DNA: TGTGCCAGCAACCCCCGCCAGGGCTCCTATGGCTACACCTTC. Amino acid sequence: CASNPRQGSYGYTF.

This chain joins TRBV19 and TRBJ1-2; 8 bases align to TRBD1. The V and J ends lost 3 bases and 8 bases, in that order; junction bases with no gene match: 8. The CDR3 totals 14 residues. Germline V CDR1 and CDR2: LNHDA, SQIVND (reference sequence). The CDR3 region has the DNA TGTGCCAGTAGTATCGGCCAGGGGGCGGAAGGCTACACCTTC. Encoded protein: CASSIGQGAEGYTF.

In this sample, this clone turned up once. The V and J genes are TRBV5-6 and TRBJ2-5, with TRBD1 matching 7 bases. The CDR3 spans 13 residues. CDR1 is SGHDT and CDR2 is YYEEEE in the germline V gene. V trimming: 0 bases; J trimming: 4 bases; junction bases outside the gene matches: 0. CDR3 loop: CASSLGQGETQYF. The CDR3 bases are TGTGCCAGCAGCTTGGGACAGGGAGAGACCCAGTACTTC.

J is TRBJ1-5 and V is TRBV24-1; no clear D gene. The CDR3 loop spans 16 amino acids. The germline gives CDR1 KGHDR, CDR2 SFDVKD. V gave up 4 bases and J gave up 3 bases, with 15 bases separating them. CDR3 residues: CATSDQDGGPNQPQHF. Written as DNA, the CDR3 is TGTGCCACCAGTGACCAAGACGGAGGACCCAATCAGCCCCAGCATTTT.

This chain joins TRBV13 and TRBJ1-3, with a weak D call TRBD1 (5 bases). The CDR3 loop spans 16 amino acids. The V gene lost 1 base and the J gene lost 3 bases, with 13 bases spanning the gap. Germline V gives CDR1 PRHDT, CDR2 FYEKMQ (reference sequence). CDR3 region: CASSLDWGGRGNTIYF. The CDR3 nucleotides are TGTGCCAGCAGCTTAGATTGGGGCGGTCGTGGAAACACCATATATTTT.

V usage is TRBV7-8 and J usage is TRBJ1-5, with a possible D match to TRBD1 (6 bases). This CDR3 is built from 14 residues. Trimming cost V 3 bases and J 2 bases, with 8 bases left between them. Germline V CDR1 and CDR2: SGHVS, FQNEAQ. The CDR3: CASSFRQGNQPQHF. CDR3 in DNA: TGTGCCAGCAGCTTCAGACAGGGCAATCAGCCCCAGCATTTT.

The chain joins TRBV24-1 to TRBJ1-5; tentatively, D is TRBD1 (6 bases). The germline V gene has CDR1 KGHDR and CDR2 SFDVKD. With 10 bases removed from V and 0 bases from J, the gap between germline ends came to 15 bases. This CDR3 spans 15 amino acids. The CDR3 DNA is TGTGCCACTCAAGGGGGGGAGTATAGCAATCAGCCCCAGCATTTT. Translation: CATQGGEYSNQPQHF.

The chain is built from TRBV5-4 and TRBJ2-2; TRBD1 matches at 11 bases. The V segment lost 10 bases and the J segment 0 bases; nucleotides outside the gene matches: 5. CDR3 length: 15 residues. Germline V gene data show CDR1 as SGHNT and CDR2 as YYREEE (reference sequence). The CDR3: CAQGQGASNTGELFF. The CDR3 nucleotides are TGTGCCCAAGGACAGGGGGCTTCGAACACCGGGGAGCTGTTTTTT.

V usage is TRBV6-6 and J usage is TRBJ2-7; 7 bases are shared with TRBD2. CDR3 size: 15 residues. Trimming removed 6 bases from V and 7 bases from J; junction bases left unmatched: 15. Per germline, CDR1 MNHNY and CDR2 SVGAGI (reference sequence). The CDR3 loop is CASSRPERELGEQYF. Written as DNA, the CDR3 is TGTGCCAGCAGCCGTCCCGAGCGGGAACTAGGTGAGCAGTACTTC.

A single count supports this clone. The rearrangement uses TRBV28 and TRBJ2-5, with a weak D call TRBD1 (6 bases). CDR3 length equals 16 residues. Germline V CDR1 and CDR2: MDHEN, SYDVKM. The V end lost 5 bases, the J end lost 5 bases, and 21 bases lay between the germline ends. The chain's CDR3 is CASSNLRDTKGETQYF. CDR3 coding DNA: TGTGCCAGCAGTAATCTCCGGGACACTAAAGGGGAGACCCAGTACTTC.

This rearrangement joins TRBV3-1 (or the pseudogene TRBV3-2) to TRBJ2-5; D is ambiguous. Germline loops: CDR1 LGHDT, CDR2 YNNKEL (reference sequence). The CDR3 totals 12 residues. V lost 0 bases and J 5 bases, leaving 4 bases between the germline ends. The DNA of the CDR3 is TGTGCCAGCAGCCAAGAGTCGGAGACCCAGTACTTC. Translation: CASSQESETQYF.

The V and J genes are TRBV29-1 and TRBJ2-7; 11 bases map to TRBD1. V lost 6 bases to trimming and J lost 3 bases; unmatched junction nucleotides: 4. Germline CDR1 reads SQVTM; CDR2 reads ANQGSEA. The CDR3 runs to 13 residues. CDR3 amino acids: CSVRTGGGYEQYF. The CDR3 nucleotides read TGCAGCGTGAGGACAGGGGGCGGCTACGAGCAGTACTTC.

In DNA form, the CDR3 reads TGTGCCAGCAGTTTGAAGGGAGGATACGACGAGCAGTACTTC. Translated: CASSLKGGYDEQYF. This sequence joins TRBV27 and TRBJ2-7, with a weak D call TRBD2 (6 bases). Germline values: CDR1 MNHEY, CDR2 SMNVEV (reference sequence). This CDR3 comprises 14 residues. V lost 3 bases and J lost 5, with 14 bases in between.

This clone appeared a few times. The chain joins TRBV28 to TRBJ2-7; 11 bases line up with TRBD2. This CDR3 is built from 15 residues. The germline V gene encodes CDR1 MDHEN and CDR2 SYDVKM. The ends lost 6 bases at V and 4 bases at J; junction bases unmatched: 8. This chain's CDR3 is CASSTPGLADYEQYF. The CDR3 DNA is TGTGCCAGCAGCACCCCGGGACTAGCGGATTACGAGCAGTACTTC. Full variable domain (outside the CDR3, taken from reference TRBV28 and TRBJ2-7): DVKVTQSSRYLVKRTGEKVFLECVQDMDHENMFWYRQDPGLGLRLIYFSYDVKMKEKGDIPEGYSVSREKKERFSLILESASTNQTSMYLCASSTPGLADYEQYFGPGTRLTVT.

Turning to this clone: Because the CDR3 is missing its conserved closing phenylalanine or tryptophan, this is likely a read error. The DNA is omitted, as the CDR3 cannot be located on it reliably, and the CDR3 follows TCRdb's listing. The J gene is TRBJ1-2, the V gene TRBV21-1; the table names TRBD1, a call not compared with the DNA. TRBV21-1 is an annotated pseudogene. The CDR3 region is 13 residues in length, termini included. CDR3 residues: CASTKGTGPTHRP.

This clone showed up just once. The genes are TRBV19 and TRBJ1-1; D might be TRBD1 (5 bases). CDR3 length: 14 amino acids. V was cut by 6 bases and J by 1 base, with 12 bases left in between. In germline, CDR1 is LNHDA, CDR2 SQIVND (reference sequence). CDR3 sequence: CASSRQFTNTEAFF. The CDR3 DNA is TGTGCCAGTAGCCGACAGTTCACGAACACTGAAGCTTTCTTT. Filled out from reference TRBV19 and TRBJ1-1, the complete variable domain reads DGGITQSPKYLFRKEGQNVTLSCEQNLNHDAMYWYRQDPGQGLRLIYYSQIVNDFQKGDIAEGYSVSREKKESFPLTVTSAQKNPTAFYLCASSRQFTNTEAFFGQGTRLTVV.

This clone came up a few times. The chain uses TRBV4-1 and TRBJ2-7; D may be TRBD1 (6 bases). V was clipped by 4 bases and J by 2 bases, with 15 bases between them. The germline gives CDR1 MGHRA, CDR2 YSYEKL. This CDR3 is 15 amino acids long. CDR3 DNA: TGCGCCAGCAGCCTTATTGGACAGCCTACCTACGAGCAGTACTTC. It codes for CASSLIGQPTYEQYF.

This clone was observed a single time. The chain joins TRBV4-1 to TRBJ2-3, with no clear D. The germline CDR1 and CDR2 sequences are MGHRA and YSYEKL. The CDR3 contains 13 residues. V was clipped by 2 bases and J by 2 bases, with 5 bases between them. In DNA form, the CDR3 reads TGCGCCAGCAGCCAAATACACACAGATACGCAGTATTTT. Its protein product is CASSQIHTDTQYF.

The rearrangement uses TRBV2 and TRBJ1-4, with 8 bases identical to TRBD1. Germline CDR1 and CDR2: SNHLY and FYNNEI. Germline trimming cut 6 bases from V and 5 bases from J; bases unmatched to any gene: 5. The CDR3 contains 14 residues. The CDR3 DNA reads TGTGCCAGCAGAGAGGACAGGGTCAATGAAAAACTGTTTTTT. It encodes CASREDRVNEKLFF.

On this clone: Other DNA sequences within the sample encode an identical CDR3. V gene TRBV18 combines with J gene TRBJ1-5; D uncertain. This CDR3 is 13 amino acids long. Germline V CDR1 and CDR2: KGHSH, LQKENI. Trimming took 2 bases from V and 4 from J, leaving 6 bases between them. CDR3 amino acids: CASSPGQNQPQHF. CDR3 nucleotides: TGTGCCAGCTCACCAGGCCAAAATCAGCCCCAGCATTTT.

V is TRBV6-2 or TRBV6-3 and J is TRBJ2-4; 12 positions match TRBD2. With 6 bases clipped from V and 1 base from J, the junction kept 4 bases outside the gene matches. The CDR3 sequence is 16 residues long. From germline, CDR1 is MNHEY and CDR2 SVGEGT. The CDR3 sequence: CASSLAGGVAKNIQYF. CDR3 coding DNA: TGTGCCAGCAGCCTAGCGGGGGGGGTGGCCAAAAACATTCAGTACTTC.

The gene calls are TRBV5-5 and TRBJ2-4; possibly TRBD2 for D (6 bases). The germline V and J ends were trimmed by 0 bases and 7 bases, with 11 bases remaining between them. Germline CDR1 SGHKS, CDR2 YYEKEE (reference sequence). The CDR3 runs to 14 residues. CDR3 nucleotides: TGTGCCAGCAGCTTGGCCGGGGGTAGGAACATTCAGTACTTC. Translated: CASSLAGGRNIQYF.